This T cell receptor beta chain was sequenced for a study of beta chain features in type 1 diabetes. The study's findings and limits: In patients and controls equally, PCR might favor templates that are shorter.

The CDR3 contains 17 residues. Each of the sorted populations had a purity greater than 95%. As to this clone: Its antigen is unknown.

Expressed TCRB transcripts were sequenced after all isolated RNA was converted to cDNA. Profiling relied on immunoSEQ multiplex PCR, and the TCRdb table lists in-frame clones only, not all of them. In the table there are about 150,000 clones, roughly 10% of which are singletons. The specimen was central memory CD4+ T cells from blood. The clonotype comes from a man aged 18-30 years in good health. The gene calls are TRBV12-2 and TRBJ2-1; the table's D call, TRBD1, was not checked against the DNA. TRBV12-2 is recorded as a pseudogene. The CDR3 region has the DNA TGTGCAAGTCGCTTATACACCCGGACAGGGACCAACAATGAGCAGTTCTTC. Protein product: CASRLYTRTGTNNEQFF.